This is a list of T cell receptor beta chains from one sample in a study of Ad26.COV2.S vaccination and SARS-CoV-2 variants. The data were produced by immunoSEQ multiplex PCR, yet TCRdb's version contains in-frame clones alone and is incomplete. This sample has 350,000 to 500,000 clones, with roughly 89% found just once. Sequencing used peripheral blood, obtained in a trial of Ad26.COV2.S vaccine versus placebo. All receptors derive from a person aged 18-60 years who received the Ad26.COV2.S COVID-19 vaccine or a placebo. Each CDR3 is given with its conserved first and last residue. The order of the fields is V gene, D gene, clone size, J gene, CDR3 protein, CDR3 DNA. D genes are given only for firm matches. Size is omitted from some rows. Given values are once, few, many or a class for expanded clones.

TRBV9	TRBD1	NA	TRBJ2-2	CASSDRTGGLRWDTGELFF	TGTGCCAGCAGCGATAGGACAGGGGGCCTAAGATGGGACACCGGGGAGCTGTTTTTT
TRBV11-2	TRBD1	NA	TRBJ1-1	CASSSSIGGSNTEAFF	TGTGCCAGCAGCTCGTCTATAGGGGGCTCAAACACTGAAGCTTTCTTT
TRBV7-2	NA	NA	TRBJ2-1	CASRSVGQVYNEQFF	TGTGCCAGCAGATCCGTGGGACAAGTCTACAATGAGCAGTTCTTC
TRBV6-5	TRBD1	many	TRBJ1-4	CASRTGTGEYEKLFF	TGTGCCAGCAGGACCGGGACAGGGGAATATGAAAAACTGTTTTTT
TRBV9	NA	NA	TRBJ2-3	CASRPAGARTDTQYF	TGTGCCAGCAGACCTGCGGGGGCCCGCACAGATACGCAGTATTTT
TRBV7-2	NA	few	TRBJ1-1	CASSLVGNTEAFF	TGTGCCAGCAGCTTAGTGGGGAACACTGAAGCTTTCTTT
TRBV11-2	NA	NA	TRBJ2-3	CASSLGQSTDTQYF	TGTGCCAGCAGCTTAGGACAGTCCACAGATACGCAGTATTTT
TRBV28	NA	NA	TRBJ1-4	CASSASRMGYEKLFF	TGTGCCAGCAGTGCCAGCAGGATGGGTTATGAAAAACTGTTTTTT
TRBV7-2	NA	NA	TRBJ2-7	CASSLVWARAYEQYF	TGTGCCAGCAGCTTAGTATGGGCCCGTGCCTACGAGCAGTACTTC
TRBV5-8	NA	NA	TRBJ1-5	CASSGLGTAGGQPQHF	TGTGCCAGCAGCGGTTTGGGTACGGCGGGAGGTCAGCCCCAGCATTTT
TRBV19	NA	NA	TRBJ2-1	CASRSKGFGFYEQFF	TGTGCCAGTAGAAGCAAAGGGTTCGGTTTCTATGAGCAGTTCTTC
TRBV10-3	NA	NA	TRBJ2-2	CAISERGDTGELFF	TGTGCCATCAGTGAGAGGGGGGACACCGGGGAGCTGTTTTTT
TRBV5-8	NA	NA	TRBJ2-5	CASSSTLGAGPYF	TGTGCCAGCAGCTCTACTCTGGGGGCTGGGCCGTACTTC
TRBV24-1	NA	NA	TRBJ1-1	CATSAGVNTEAFF	TGTGCCACCAGTGCAGGGGTGAACACTGAAGCTTTCTTT
TRBV2	NA	NA	TRBJ1-5	CASSGQQNQPQHF	TGTGCCAGCAGTGGACAGCAGAATCAGCCCCAGCATTTT
TRBV6-1	NA	NA	TRBJ2-1	CASSEERHSYNEQFF	TGTGCCAGCAGTGAAGAGAGGCACTCCTACAATGAGCAGTTCTTC
TRBV3-1/TRBV3-2	TRBD2	NA	TRBJ2-1	CASSQRGGENEQFF	TGTGCCAGCAGCCAGCGGGGGGGCGAAAATGAGCAGTTCTTC
TRBV28	NA	once	TRBJ2-1	CASISSGNEQFF	TGTGCCAGCATTTCATCCGGCAATGAGCAGTTCTTC
TRBV18	NA	once	TRBJ1-2	CASSPVLRGYTF	TGTGCCAGCTCACCAGTGCTCCGTGGCTACACCTTC
TRBV2	NA	NA	TRBJ2-3	CASSESVGRNTQYF	TGTGCCAGCAGTGAATCAGTGGGGAGGAATACGCAGTATTTT
TRBV2	TRBD1	NA	TRBJ1-4	CASRDRVHEKLFF	TGTGCCAGCAGGGACAGGGTTCACGAAAAACTGTTTTTT
TRBV6-6	NA	NA	TRBJ2-7	CASSYSGRGLPYEQYF	TGTGCCAGCAGTTACTCTGGCAGGGGTCTCCCCTACGAGCAGTACTTC
TRBV29-1	NA	NA	TRBJ2-3	CSVEGAADTQYF	TGCAGCGTTGAAGGGGCGGCAGATACGCAGTATTTT
TRBV5-4	NA	few	TRBJ1-3	CASSLGTSRNTIYF	TGTGCCAGCAGCTTGGGGACGTCAAGAAACACCATATATTTT
TRBV5-6	NA	NA	TRBJ2-7	CASGWTVGEQYF	TGTGCCAGCGGGTGGACGGTCGGGGAGCAGTACTTC
TRBV10-3	NA	NA	TRBJ1-1	CATQGRSTEAFF	TGTGCCACTCAGGGGCGCTCCACTGAAGCTTTCTTT
TRBV3-1/TRBV3-2	NA	NA	TRBJ2-3	CASTETGADTQYF	TGTGCCAGCACCGAAACAGGAGCGGATACGCAGTATTTT
TRBV6-2/TRBV6-3	NA	NA	TRBJ1-1	CASSPALRNTEAFF	TGTGCCAGCAGCCCTGCGTTGAGAAACACTGAAGCTTTCTTT
TRBV12-3/TRBV12-4	NA	NA	TRBJ2-3	CASRDPGSDTQYF	TGTGCCAGCAGAGACCCAGGATCAGATACGCAGTATTTT
TRBV12-3/TRBV12-4	NA	NA	TRBJ2-1	CASGFYNEQFF	TGTGCCAGCGGGTTTTACAATGAGCAGTTCTTC
TRBV5-1	NA	NA	TRBJ2-1	CASSSLTLQDEQFF	TGCGCCAGCAGTTCTCTCACTCTCCAGGATGAGCAGTTCTTC
TRBV3-1/TRBV3-2	TRBD2	NA	TRBJ2-5	CASSQEGRDTQYF	TGTGCCAGCAGCCAAGAGGGGAGGGACACCCAGTACTTC
TRBV29-1	NA	NA	TRBJ1-1	CSVGYMETATEAFF	TGCAGCGTTGGATACATGGAAACCGCCACTGAAGCTTTCTTT
TRBV12-3/TRBV12-4	NA	NA	TRBJ2-3	CASSLTDTQYF	TGTGCCAGCAGTTTAACAGATACGCAGTATTTT
TRBV16	NA	NA	TRBJ1-3	CASSQWGPVIGNTIYF	TGTGCCAGCAGCCAATGGGGCCCAGTTATTGGAAACACCATATATTTT
TRBV20-1	TRBD1	once	TRBJ1-4	CSASSGTAEKLFF	TGCAGTGCTAGTTCCGGGACAGCAGAAAAACTGTTTTTT
TRBV27	NA	once	TRBJ1-5	CASRLGTKSEQPQHF	TGTGCCAGCAGACTAGGGACAAAAAGTGAGCAGCCCCAGCATTTT
TRBV29-1	NA	NA	TRBJ2-7	CSVVGDGAPYEQYF	TGCAGCGTTGTGGGGGACGGCGCCCCCTACGAGCAGTACTTC
TRBV7-9	NA	NA	TRBJ2-3	CASSLGPRGTDTQYF	TGTGCCAGCAGCTTAGGCCCAAGAGGCACAGATACGCAGTATTTT
TRBV18	NA	NA	TRBJ2-1	CASSATSSYNEQFF	TGTGCCAGCTCAGCAACTAGCTCCTACAATGAGCAGTTCTTC
TRBV4-1	NA	NA	TRBJ2-5	CASSQERGAGETQYF	TGCGCCAGCAGCCAAGAGAGGGGCGCCGGGGAGACCCAGTACTTC
TRBV27	NA	NA	TRBJ1-2	CASSFRGNYGYTF	TGTGCCAGCAGTTTTCGGGGAAACTATGGCTACACCTTC
TRBV7-2	TRBD1	NA	TRBJ1-5	CASIPGGDRGYQPQHF	TGTGCCAGCATCCCTGGTGGGGACAGGGGATATCAGCCCCAGCATTTT
TRBV7-9	TRBD1	NA	TRBJ2-7	CASSEQGKEQYF	TGTGCCAGCAGCGAACAGGGGAAGGAGCAGTACTTC
TRBV6-2/TRBV6-3	NA	NA	TRBJ1-4	CASSWAANEKLFF	TGTGCCAGCAGTTGGGCCGCTAATGAAAAACTGTTTTTT
TRBV5-8	TRBD1	NA	TRBJ2-1	CASRQGAYNEQFF	TGTGCCAGCAGGCAGGGGGCCTACAATGAGCAGTTCTTC
TRBV6-2/TRBV6-3	NA	few	TRBJ2-7	CASSPLAYEQYF	TGTGCCAGCAGCCCCCTGGCCTACGAGCAGTACTTC
TRBV24-1	TRBD2	NA	TRBJ2-1	CATSPGSGNIEQFF	TGTGCCACCAGCCCGGGGAGCGGGAATATTGAGCAGTTCTTC
TRBV5-5	NA	NA	TRBJ2-1	CASTQGLQGYNEQFF	TGTGCCAGCACCCAAGGACTTCAGGGGTACAATGAGCAGTTCTTC
TRBV24-1	TRBD2	NA	TRBJ2-1	CATSGRATTEQFF	TGTGCCACAAGCGGGAGGGCCACCACTGAGCAGTTCTTC
TRBV4-3	TRBD1	NA	TRBJ1-2	CASSHLRDRGFGGYTF	TGCGCCAGCAGCCACCTCCGGGACAGGGGGTTCGGTGGCTACACCTTC
TRBV15	NA	NA	TRBJ1-1	CATSRDYSGHLIGAFF	TGTGCCACCAGCAGAGATTATTCGGGACACCTCATCGGAGCTTTCTTT
TRBV19	TRBD1	NA	TRBJ1-2	CASSIDGTGTSHYGYTF	TGTGCCAGTAGTATAGATGGGACAGGGACTTCCCACTATGGCTACACCTTC
TRBV7-9	NA	few	TRBJ1-2	CASTPFGGNYGYTF	TGTGCCAGCACCCCTTTCGGGGGGAACTATGGCTACACCTTC
TRBV11-3	NA	NA	TRBJ1-1	CASSLEGAGGNTEAFF	TGTGCCAGCAGCTTAGAAGGGGCCGGGGGGAACACTGAAGCTTTCTTT
TRBV7-2	NA	NA	TRBJ1-2	CASSLMLRWADYGYTF	TGTGCCAGCAGCTTAATGCTTCGGTGGGCGGACTATGGCTACACCTTC
TRBV29-1	NA	NA	TRBJ2-5	CSVVPEAHQETQYF	TGCAGCGTTGTACCTGAAGCGCACCAAGAGACCCAGTACTTC
TRBV27	TRBD2	NA	TRBJ2-2	CASRSGTSENTGELFF	TGTGCCAGCAGATCAGGGACTAGCGAGAACACCGGGGAGCTGTTTTTT
TRBV18	NA	NA	TRBJ2-5	CASSPPAQETQYF	TGTGCCAGCTCACCACCAGCACAAGAGACCCAGTACTTC
TRBV2	TRBD1	NA	TRBJ1-4	CASREEDRVEKLFF	TGTGCCAGCAGGGAGGAGGACAGGGTTGAAAAACTGTTTTTT